One sample yielded the 32 T cell receptor beta chains listed below, sequenced in a study of T cell repertoires in cytomegalovirus infection. TCRdb analysed the reads with MiXCR anew, one entry per CDR3 protein. The repertoire holds about 600,000 distinct CDR3 sequences, with approximately 24% as singletons. Material: CD8+ T cells from PBMCs. These receptor sequences come from a human donor in good health (CMV status not recorded). Some clones in this sample may be carry-over from other donors' samples.

The genes are TRBV14 and TRBJ1-1; D is perhaps TRBD1 (5 bases). The germline V gene has CDR1 SGHDN and CDR2 FVKESK. The V and J ends lost 1 base and 3 bases respectively, with 12 bases between them. CDR3 length: 15 residues. As DNA, the CDR3 is TGTGCCAGCAGCCAAGGTAGAGGGGCGGACACTGAAGCTTTCTTT. Translated: CASSQGRGADTEAFF.

This clonotype was seen at least ten times. The CDR3 coding sequence is TGCAGTGCTGATCCTCAGCGGGGGGAAACAGATACGCAGTATTTT. It codes for CSADPQRGETDTQYF. The chain is built from TRBV20-1 and TRBJ2-3, with 9 bases aligning to TRBD2. CDR1 is DFQATT and CDR2 is SNEGSKA in the germline V gene (reference sequence). Unmatched junction bases numbered 9, after V lost 5 bases and J lost 3 bases. CDR3 length: 15 amino acids.

This clonotype occurred many times. The CDR3 nucleotides are TGTGCCAGCAGTTTAGCTCAGACTAGCGGGGGAACAGATACGCAGTATTTT. It codes for CASSLAQTSGGTDTQYF. The rearrangement joins TRBV12-3 or TRBV12-4 to TRBJ2-3, with 12 bases identical to TRBD2. CDR3 length: 17 residues. V gave up 0 bases and J gave up 3 bases; unmatched junction bases: 4.

This chain uses TRBV25-1 with TRBJ1-2; 7 bases line up with TRBD1. After removal of 2 bases from V and 1 base from J, the junction contained 1 base not matched to a gene. CDR1 and CDR2 (germline): MGHDK, SYGVNS. The CDR3 covers 14 residues. The CDR3 region has the DNA TGTGCCAGCAGTGAAAGGGGGCTTAACTATGGCTACACCTTC. Its protein is CASSERGLNYGYTF.

This clonotype has a handful of counts. V gene TRBV28 combines with J gene TRBJ2-5, with 11 bases fitting TRBD2. Germline assignment: CDR1 MDHEN and CDR2 SYDVKM. Germline trimming cut 2 bases from V and 8 bases from J; bases unmatched to any gene: 1. The CDR3 totals 13 residues. DNA of the CDR3: TGTGCCAGCAGTTTAACTAGCGGGGGAACCCAGTACTTC. As protein: CASSLTSGGTQYF.

In nucleotides, the CDR3 is TGCAGCGTTTCTACCCCTGGACAGGAAGGCTACACCTTC. This codes for CSVSTPGQEGYTF. V and J are TRBV29-1 and TRBJ1-2; TRBD1 matches 7 bases. With V trimmed by 5 bases and J by 8 bases, 11 bases remained unmatched. There are 13 residues in the CDR3. The germline V gene has CDR1 SQVTM and CDR2 ANQGSEA.

This clonotype was detected ten times or more. V and J are TRBV11-3 and TRBJ1-1, with 7 bases matching TRBD1. The CDR3 covers 13 residues. V lost 4 bases and J lost 10; bases outside the gene matches: 9. Germline V gives CDR1 SGHNT, CDR2 YENEEA. CDR3 coding DNA: TGTGCCAGCAGCTCCCAGCGGGACAGAAGAGCTTTCTTT. It codes for CASSSQRDRRAFF.

In this sample, this clonotype turned up a few times. The chain links TRBV28 to TRBJ1-5; the D is unclear. Looked up from germline, CDR1 is MDHEN and CDR2 is SYDVKM. CDR3 size: 14 residues. V was trimmed by 7 bases and J by 5 bases, leaving 15 bases between them. This CDR3 reads CASIEESYHQPQHF. The CDR3 DNA reads TGTGCCAGCATAGAAGAAAGCTACCATCAGCCCCAGCATTTT. Together with reference TRBV28 and TRBJ1-5, the CDR3 gives the full variable domain: DVKVTQSSRYLVKRTGEKVFLECVQDMDHENMFWYRQDPGLGLRLIYFSYDVKMKEKGDIPEGYSVSREKKERFSLILESASTNQTSMYLCASIEESYHQPQHFGDGTRLSIL.

There are many counts of this clonotype. This rearrangement joins TRBV4-3 to TRBJ2-2, with a weak D call TRBD1 (5 bases). Germline assignment: CDR1 LGHNA and CDR2 YSLEER. With 1 base removed from V and 5 bases from J, the gap between germline ends came to 8 bases. This CDR3 spans 14 amino acids. For the CDR3, the DNA is TGCGCCAGCAGCCAAGTAAGGGGAACCGGGGAGCTGTTTTTT. Translated: CASSQVRGTGELFF.

This clonotype was seen at least ten times. The genes are TRBV28 and TRBJ2-5, with D hard to call. CDR3 length equals 14 residues. V was clipped by 2 bases and J by 5 bases, with 12 bases between them. Germline lookup yields CDR1 MDHEN and CDR2 SYDVKM. The CDR3 DNA reads TGTGCCAGCAGTTTAATCTCTGGTAGGGAGACCCAGTACTTC. It specifies CASSLISGRETQYF.

This clonotype was recorded many times. The rearrangement uses TRBV7-6 and TRBJ1-2, with D possibly matching TRBD1 (5 bases). Germline CDR1 reads SGHVS; CDR2 reads FNYEAQ. Between the trimmed V and J ends, which lost 5 bases and 4 bases, there was a span of 20 bases. The CDR3 consists of 16 residues. As DNA, the CDR3 is TGTGCCAGCAGCAAAAGTCATGGCGGCGGGGCCTATGGCTACACCTTC. Translating it yields CASSKSHGGGAYGYTF.

This clonotype came up many times. The gene calls are TRBV12-3 or TRBV12-4 and TRBJ2-7; the D gene could be TRBD1 or TRBD2 (6 bases each). The CDR3 consists of 16 residues. V lost 4 bases, J lost 3 bases, and 19 bases lay in between. The DNA of the CDR3 is TGTGCCAGCAGTTCAATTTCAGTTCGGGGGCTCTACGAGCAGTACTTC. Its translation is CASSSISVRGLYEQYF.

The chain couples TRBV7-2 to TRBJ2-7; no definite D call. The CDR3 extends over 13 amino acids. Trimming cost V 0 bases and J 10 bases, with 13 bases left between them. CDR1 is SGHTA, CDR2 FQGNSA, per germline. CDR3 region: CASSLALQHDQYF. CDR3 sequence (DNA): TGTGCCAGCAGCTTAGCCCTACAACATGATCAGTACTTC.

The CDR3 is CASSTRTGGSLLNTEAFF. The CDR3 bases are TGTGCCAGCAGTACTCGGACAGGGGGAAGTTTGCTGAACACTGAAGCTTTCTTT. The V call is TRBV6-2 or TRBV6-3, the J call TRBJ1-1; 10 bases line up with TRBD1. Trimming at V came to 5 bases and at J to 0 bases, leaving 12 bases not matched to a gene. The CDR3 runs 18 residues. Looked up from germline, CDR1 is MNHEY and CDR2 is SVGEGT.

V and J are TRBV7-9 and TRBJ2-5, with 8 bases lining up with TRBD1. J was trimmed by 1 base and V by 5 bases; bases with no gene match: 6. CDR1 and CDR2 (germline): SEHNR, FQNEAQ (reference sequence). The CDR3 covers 15 residues. CDR3 nucleotide sequence: TGTGCCAGCAGCGCCTCCGGGACAGGCCAAGAGACCCAGTACTTC. It is translated as CASSASGTGQETQYF.

The rearrangement links TRBV29-1 to TRBJ1-2; perhaps TRBD1 as D (5 bases). The CDR3 covers 12 residues. V lost 4 bases to trimming and J lost 6 bases, with 12 bases between them. Germline values: CDR1 SQVTM, CDR2 ANQGSEA. The CDR3 DNA is TGCAGCGTTGCCGGGGCCCCTGATGGCTACACCTTC. Protein product: CSVAGAPDGYTF. Together with reference TRBV29-1 and TRBJ1-2, the CDR3 gives the full variable domain: SAVISQKPSRDICQRGTSLTIQCQVDSQVTMMFWYRQQPGQSLTLIATANQGSEATYESGFVIDKFPISRPNLTFSTLTVSNMSPEDSSIYLCSVAGAPDGYTFGSGTRLTVV.

For this clonotype: The junction does not match germline at one end; this may be a read error. The chain is built from TRBV4-1 and TRBJ2-3, with 12 bases lining up with TRBD2. CDR1 and CDR2 (germline): MGHRA, YSYEKL. The CDR3 contains 19 residues. The CDR3 nucleotides are TGTGCCAGCAGCCAAGTTCCAGCCCGGACTAGCGGGGCGACAGATACGCAGTATTTT. Protein sequence: CASSQVPARTSGATDTQYF.

There are a few counts of this clonotype. V gene TRBV9 combines with J gene TRBJ1-1, with a weak D call TRBD1 (5 bases). V lost 2 bases to trimming and J lost 4 bases, with 12 bases between them. There are 14 residues in the CDR3. The germline V gene encodes CDR1 SGDLS and CDR2 YYNGEE. CDR3 protein: CASSVGGDPTEAFF. Written as DNA, the CDR3 is TGTGCCAGCAGCGTCGGGGGGGACCCCACTGAAGCTTTCTTT.

The V and J genes are TRBV5-4 and TRBJ1-1, with 7 nucleotides matching TRBD1. The CDR3 runs 14 residues. Germline trimming cut 3 bases from V and 1 base from J; bases unmatched to any gene: 3. Germline V gene data show CDR1 as SGHNT and CDR2 as YYREEE (reference sequence). CDR3 region: CASSWGTANTEAFF. The CDR3, as DNA: TGTGCCAGCAGCTGGGGGACAGCGAACACTGAAGCTTTCTTT.

There are many counts of this clonotype. This chain uses TRBV20-1 with TRBJ2-5, with a possible D match to TRBD2 (6 bases). V dropped 6 bases and J dropped 2 bases, with 19 bases sitting between them. CDR3 length: 15 amino acids. Germline V CDR1 and CDR2: DFQATT, SNEGSKA (reference sequence). As DNA, the CDR3 is TGCAGTGCCCTCTCAAAAGGCGGGGTTCAAGAGACCCAGTACTTC. The encoded protein is CSALSKGGVQETQYF.

Regarding this clonotype: A much larger clone lies one base from this, so it may be a read error. No conserved phenylalanine or tryptophan is present at the end of the CDR3, so a read error is the likely explanation. This chain's CDR3 is CAISERGGGVSEQFY. The CDR3 DNA reads as TGTGCCATCAGTGAGAGAGGTGGCGGGGTTAGTGAGCAGTTCTAC. The chain combines TRBV10-3 with TRBJ2-1, with D possibly being TRBD2 (6 bases). Trimming pared 2 bases from V and 9 bases from J, leaving 17 bases between. CDR3 length: 15 amino acids. CDR1 and CDR2 (germline): ENHRY, SYGVKD.

J is TRBJ2-7 and V is TRBV7-2; TRBD2 aligns across 12 bases. Trimming cost V 2 bases and J 1 base; bases outside gene matches: 0. The CDR3 runs 15 residues. The V gene's germline CDR1 is SGHTA and CDR2 FQGNSA. CDR3 DNA sequence: TGTGCCAGCAGCTTACTAGCGGGGGGGTCCTACGAGCAGTACGTC. Translation: CASSLLAGGSYEQYV.

This clonotype was observed a few times. This sequence joins TRBV6-6 and TRBJ1-5; D not certain. V lost 4 bases to trimming and J lost 0 bases, with 13 bases between them. The CDR3 totals 16 residues. The germline V gene has CDR1 MNHNY and CDR2 SVGAGI (reference sequence). The CDR3 reads CASSSRTVTSNQPQHF. The DNA for the CDR3 is TGTGCCAGCAGTTCGCGGACTGTGACTAGCAATCAGCCCCAGCATTTT.

There are a few counts of this clonotype. J is TRBJ1-4 and V is TRBV28; tentative D call: TRBD1 (6 bases). The V end was cut by 5 bases, the J end by 6 bases, with 10 bases between. This CDR3 is built from 13 residues. CDR1 is MDHEN, CDR2 SYDVKM, per germline. This CDR3 is CASSSPGDEKLFF. The CDR3 DNA sequence: TGTGCCAGCAGTAGTCCAGGGGATGAAAAACTGTTTTTT.

This chain connects TRBV23-1 to TRBJ2-7, with 8 bases fitting TRBD1. TRBV23-1 is recorded as an ORF, its role being uncertain. J lost 7 bases, V lost 5 bases, and 10 bases had no gene match. The CDR3 is 14 residues long. CDR3 protein: CASSSDRAGGEQYF. In DNA form, the CDR3 reads TGCGCCAGCAGTTCGGACAGGGCTGGAGGAGAGCAGTACTTC.

This clonotype was seen many times. The genes are TRBV24-1 and TRBJ1-1; 11 bases line up with TRBD1. This CDR3 has 15 residues. The V gene's germline CDR1 is KGHDR and CDR2 SFDVKD. V shed 2 bases and J 4 bases; nucleotides not matched to a gene: 2. The CDR3 loop reads CATSDSGTGGTEAFF. The CDR3 DNA reads TGTGCCACCAGTGATTCCGGGACAGGGGGCACTGAAGCTTTCTTT.

This chain connects TRBV6-5 to TRBJ1-2; tentatively, D is TRBD1 (6 bases). Trimming left V 2 bases short and J 5 bases short, with 18 bases between. The V gene's germline CDR1 is MNHEY and CDR2 SVGAGI. CDR3 length: 16 residues. CDR3 protein: CASSYLALTGDYGYTF. The DNA of the CDR3 is TGTGCCAGCAGTTACCTCGCGCTGACAGGAGATTATGGCTACACCTTC.

This clonotype was observed many times. V and J are TRBV7-2 and TRBJ1-5; D unclear. Germline lookup yields CDR1 SGHTA and CDR2 FQGNSA. Trimming left V 5 bases short and J 6 bases short, with 20 bases between. The CDR3 is 16 residues long. As DNA, the CDR3 is TGTGCCAGCAGCCCTCTGATAGATACTTACGGTCAGCCCCAGCATTTT. It translates to CASSPLIDTYGQPQHF.

This clonotype has more than one count but fewer than ten. Its ends do not fully match the called genes, so a read error is possible. This rearrangement joins TRBV6-6 to TRBJ2-7; a possible D gene is TRBD2 (5 bases). Germline CDR1 and CDR2: MNHNY and SVGAGI (reference sequence). CDR3 length equals 14 residues. CDR3 in DNA: TGTGCCAGCAATTACGATCAAGAGGGCTACGAGCAGTACTTC. This encodes CASNYDQEGYEQYF.

This clonotype was seen many times. The chain couples TRBV7-2 to TRBJ2-7; 7 bases fit TRBD2. The germline gives CDR1 SGHTA, CDR2 FQGNSA. This CDR3 has 16 amino acids. With 2 bases clipped from V and 2 bases from J, the junction kept 9 bases outside the gene matches. CDR3 amino acids: CASSLTLGLGAYEQYF. For the CDR3, the DNA is TGTGCCAGCAGCTTAACCTTAGGACTAGGGGCCTACGAGCAGTACTTC.

This clonotype was found a few times. The rearrangement joins TRBV28 to TRBJ2-1; D gene ambiguous. CDR1 is MDHEN and CDR2 is SYDVKM in the germline V gene. CDR3 length equals 15 residues. The ends were cut back, 5 bases at V and 2 bases at J, with 13 bases in the middle. The CDR3 DNA is TGTGCCAGCAGTGCTGCCGCGTTCGCCTACAATGAGCAGTTCTTC. Encoded protein: CASSAAAFAYNEQFF.

This clonotype showed up just a few times. This rearrangement joins TRBV20-1 to TRBJ2-1, with D unresolved. V lost 3 bases and J lost 5, with 5 bases in between. Germline V gene lookup returns CDR1 DFQATT and CDR2 SNEGSKA (reference sequence). This CDR3 comprises 11 residues. CDR3 region: CSASTDNEQFF. DNA of the CDR3: TGCAGTGCTAGCACGGACAATGAGCAGTTCTTC.